These 25 T cell receptor beta chains originate from one sample sequenced in a study of T cells in Graves' hyperthyroidism and ophthalmopathy. TCR beta CDR3 sequences were amplified from RNA transcripts. The study used the HTBI primer set for a first-round RT-PCR of the TCR CDR3. In TCRdb, the multiplex PCR reads were re-called with MiXCR into one record per CDR3 protein. The table lists 500,000 to 600,000 distinct CDR3 sequences, around 20% of them singletons. The sample comprised blood. These receptors were collected from a man in his forties with Graves' ophthalmopathy.

This clonotype was seen ten or more times. The chain is built from TRBV6-1 and TRBJ1-2; D not certain. The germline V gene encodes CDR1 MNHNS and CDR2 SASEGT. The V end lost 6 bases, the J end lost 7 bases, and 12 bases lay between the germline ends. This CDR3 has 12 amino acids. For the CDR3, the DNA is TGTGCCAGCAGGTCACCCCGGGGTGGCTACACCTTC. It translates to CASRSPRGGYTF.

The chain carries TRBV7-3 and TRBJ2-1; weak D call: TRBD2 (6 bases). Germline V gives CDR1 SGHTA, CDR2 FQGTGA. V was cut by 6 bases and J by 6 bases, with 15 bases left in between. CDR3 length equals 14 residues. CDR3 DNA sequence: TGTGCCAGCAGGGAGGGTATCGGCTCCAATGAGCAGTTCTTC. Amino acid sequence: CASREGIGSNEQFF.

This chain joins TRBV29-1 and TRBJ2-4; 7 nucleotides line up with TRBD2. V was clipped by 0 bases and J by 1 base; unmatched bases: 3. The CDR3 spans 15 residues. Germline CDR1 and CDR2: SQVTM and ANQGSEA. The CDR3 protein is CSVEDRREAKNIQYF. In DNA, the CDR3 is TGCAGCGTTGAAGATCGGCGGGAGGCCAAAAACATTCAGTACTTC.

This clonotype has at least ten counts. The chain uses TRBV7-9 and TRBJ2-3, with D perhaps matching TRBD1 or TRBD2 (5 bases each). The CDR3 covers 15 residues. Looked up from germline, CDR1 is SEHNR and CDR2 is FQNEAQ (reference sequence). The ends were cut back, 7 bases at V and 0 bases at J, with 14 bases in the middle. The CDR3 loop reads CASTPEGLSTDTQYF. DNA of the CDR3: TGTGCCAGCACACCCGAGGGGCTTAGCACAGATACGCAGTATTTT. The full variable domain, with the rest looked up from reference TRBV7-9 and TRBJ2-3, is DTGVSQNPRHKITKRGQNVTFRCDPISEHNRLYWYRQTLGQGPEFLTYFQNEAQLEKSRLLSDRFSAERPKGSFSTLEIQRTEQGDSAMYLCASTPEGLSTDTQYFGPGTRLTVL.

A word on this clonotype: Since a much larger clone is just one base distant, this may be a read error. The V call is TRBV28, the J call TRBJ2-7; TRBD2 aligns across 8 bases. The CDR3 is 14 amino acids. Looked up from germline, CDR1 is MDHEN and CDR2 is SYDVKM. As DNA, the CDR3 is TGTGCCAGCAGTTTCCCCGGGGGGGCCTACAAGCAGTACTTC. This translates into CASSFPGGAYKQYF.

The chain carries TRBV19 and TRBJ1-1; D uncertain. Germline CDR1 reads LNHDA; CDR2 reads SQIVND (reference sequence). Trimming took 7 bases from V and 3 from J, leaving 9 bases between them. The CDR3 has 12 amino acids. The CDR3 DNA is TGTGCCAGTAATCCGGGAGACACTGAAGCTTTCTTT. It codes for CASNPGDTEAFF.

This clonotype was counted ten times or more. The chain couples TRBV9 to TRBJ2-2, with 15 bases matching TRBD2. Germline CDR1 and CDR2: SGDLS and YYNGEE. V dropped 4 bases and J dropped 5; count of bases not matched to a gene: 9. The CDR3 has 18 amino acids. CDR3 residues: CASSSRTSGRVRTGELFF. CDR3 in DNA: TGTGCCAGCAGCTCCCGGACTAGCGGGAGGGTGCGGACCGGGGAGCTGTTTTTT.

The chain uses TRBV20-1 and TRBJ1-1, with a possible D match to TRBD1 (5 bases). The V end was cut by 0 bases, the J end by 4 bases, with 15 bases between. The CDR3 covers 15 residues. Germline lookup yields CDR1 DFQATT and CDR2 SNEGSKA (reference sequence). This CDR3 is CSARDLFGGFTEAFF. The CDR3 DNA is TGCAGTGCTAGAGACCTCTTTGGGGGGTTCACTGAAGCTTTCTTT.

This clonotype was seen a few times. The rearrangement joins TRBV6-5 to TRBJ2-2, with TRBD1 as a possible D gene (5 bases). Trimming removed 0 bases from V and 7 bases from J, with 9 bases in between. The germline V gene encodes CDR1 MNHEY and CDR2 SVGAGI. The CDR3 has 14 amino acids. This CDR3 is CASSYSKGIGELFF. In DNA, the CDR3 is TGTGCCAGCAGTTACTCGAAGGGGATCGGGGAGCTGTTTTTT.

For this clonotype: It may be a read error: a sequence one base away is much more abundant. The DNA of the CDR3 is TGTGCCAGCAGTCCTCGGCGGCCCAATGAGCAGTTCTTC. Encoded protein: CASSPRRPNEQFF. V and J are TRBV12-3 or TRBV12-4 and TRBJ2-1, with D unclear. Trimming stripped 5 bases from V and 6 bases from J, with 11 bases between. The CDR3 extends over 13 amino acids.

In its sample, this clonotype was seen many times. The chain has TRBV11-2 and TRBJ2-5; 9 nucleotides line up with TRBD2. In germline, CDR1 is SGHAT, CDR2 FQNNGV. There are 14 residues in the CDR3. Losses at the gene ends were 2 bases for V and 4 bases for J; bases not matched to a gene: 2. CDR3 DNA sequence: TGTGCCAGCAGCTTAACGACTAGCGGAGAGACCCAGTACTTC. As protein: CASSLTTSGETQYF.

V gene TRBV7-6 combines with J gene TRBJ1-1; maybe TRBD1 (5 bases). The CDR3 consists of 16 residues. Germline assignment: CDR1 SGHVS and CDR2 FNYEAQ. V lost 4 bases and J 0 bases, leaving 15 bases between the germline ends. Written as DNA, the CDR3 is TGTGCCAGCAGCTCCGGGCGAGGGACTATGAACACTGAAGCTTTCTTT. Its translation: CASSSGRGTMNTEAFF.

This clonotype turned up a few times. This chain joins TRBV4-2 and TRBJ2-7; TRBD2 matches 14 bases. CDR1 is LGHNA and CDR2 is YNFKEQ in the germline V gene. CDR3 length: 19 amino acids. V lost 4 bases to trimming and J lost 2 bases; unmatched junction nucleotides: 13. In DNA form, the CDR3 reads TGTGCCAGCAGCCTTGTCCCGGGACTAGCGGGAGTGGGAGCCTACGAGCAGTACTTC. This sequence encodes CASSLVPGLAGVGAYEQYF.

About this clonotype: An end of the junction differs from the germline gene, which may be a read error. This rearrangement joins TRBV7-7 to TRBJ2-2; TRBD2 matches at 7 bases. The CDR3 has 15 amino acids. Germline V CDR1 and CDR2: SSHAT, FNYEAQ (reference sequence). CDR3 DNA: TGTGCTAGCAGCTTAAGCGGGGCCTGGTCCGGGGAGCTGTTTTTT. It codes for CASSLSGAWSGELFF.

A note on this clonotype: This may arise from a read error, as a much more abundant clone is one base away. The J gene is TRBJ1-5, the V gene TRBV3-1; D is unresolved. The V end was cut by 8 bases, the J end by 2 bases, with 13 bases between. CDR3 size: 14 residues. Looked up from germline, CDR1 is LGHDT and CDR2 is YNNKEL (reference sequence). CDR3 residues: CASGRGSGNQPQHF. Written as DNA, the CDR3 is TGTGCCAGCGGCCGGGGTAGTGGCAATCAGCCCCAGCATTTT.

The chain has TRBV6-1 and TRBJ2-7; TRBD1 matches 11 bases. With 5 bases clipped from V and 4 bases from J, the junction kept 22 bases outside the gene matches. CDR3 length: 20 amino acids. Germline CDR1 MNHNS, CDR2 SASEGT. This CDR3 reads CASSFTGTGGRAGPPYEQYF. The DNA for the CDR3 is TGTGCCAGCAGTTTTACCGGGACAGGGGGACGAGCGGGACCGCCTTACGAGCAGTACTTC.

This chain uses TRBV9 with TRBJ2-1; 9 bases line up with TRBD2. J was trimmed by 4 bases and V by 3 bases; bases with no gene match: 5. Germline assignment: CDR1 SGDLS and CDR2 YYNGEE. The CDR3 is 15 residues long. DNA of the CDR3: TGTGCCAGCAGCGGTGGGAGCGGGGGGTACAATGAGCAGTTCTTC. Protein sequence: CASSGGSGGYNEQFF. The variable domain in full, completed from reference TRBV9 and TRBJ2-1, reads DSGVTQTPKHLITATGQRVTLRCSPRSGDLSVYWYQQSLDQGLQFLIQYYNGEERAKGNILERFSAQQFPDLHSELNLSSLELGDSALYFCASSGGSGGYNEQFFGPGTRLTVL.

This clonotype was recorded many times. The chain links TRBV2 to TRBJ2-3; possible D gene TRBD2, 6 bases. The ends were cut back, 6 bases at V and 2 bases at J, with 15 bases in the middle. In germline, CDR1 is SNHLY, CDR2 FYNNEI. There are 15 residues in the CDR3. In DNA form, the CDR3 reads TGTGCCAGCAGCAGAGGGACTCTGCACACAGATACGCAGTATTTT. Translated, it gives CASSRGTLHTDTQYF.

This clonotype was counted between two and nine times. V is TRBV7-9 and J is TRBJ1-1; 7 bases fit TRBD1. The CDR3 extends over 13 amino acids. CDR1 is SEHNR, CDR2 FQNEAQ, per germline (reference sequence). J was trimmed by 7 bases and V by 2 bases; bases with no gene match: 4. CDR3 sequence reads: CASSLKGDSEAFF. In DNA form, the CDR3 reads TGTGCCAGCAGCTTAAAGGGGGACAGTGAAGCTTTCTTT. Full variable domain (remainder filled in from reference TRBV7-9 and TRBJ1-1): DTGVSQNPRHKITKRGQNVTFRCDPISEHNRLYWYRQTLGQGPEFLTYFQNEAQLEKSRLLSDRFSAERPKGSFSTLEIQRTEQGDSAMYLCASSLKGDSEAFFGQGTRLTVV.

This clonotype appeared a few times. V gene TRBV18 combines with J gene TRBJ1-2, with unresolved D. Looked up from germline, CDR1 is KGHSH and CDR2 is LQKENI. The CDR3 is made up of 15 amino acids. Trimming took 3 bases from V and 5 from J, leaving 16 bases between them. In DNA, the CDR3 is TGTGCCAGCTCACCGCTGACGGAGGTAGAGTATGGCTACACCTTC. Its translation: CASSPLTEVEYGYTF.

This clonotype was seen many times. The chain links TRBV7-2 to TRBJ2-1; 12 bases are shared with TRBD2. The CDR3 covers 19 residues. Germline V gene sequence: CDR1 SGHTA, CDR2 FQGNSA. The V and J ends lost 3 bases and 6 bases, in that order; junction bases with no gene match: 15. This CDR3 is CASSFLGTSGRGGLNEQFF. The CDR3 DNA follows: TGTGCCAGCAGCTTCCTAGGGACTAGCGGGCGAGGGGGACTCAATGAGCAGTTCTTC.

This chain links TRBV9 with TRBJ2-2, with a tentative D call TRBD1 (6 bases). The CDR3 contains 15 residues. Germline V CDR1 and CDR2: SGDLS, YYNGEE. V dropped 2 bases and J dropped 4 bases, with 12 bases sitting between them. CDR3 region: CASSVTYRATGELFF. CDR3 coding DNA: TGTGCCAGCAGCGTCACCTACAGGGCCACCGGGGAGCTGTTTTTT.

This clonotype was picked up many times. This sequence joins TRBV3-1 and TRBJ2-1, with D perhaps matching TRBD2 (6 bases). Trimming left V 0 bases short and J 4 bases short, with 7 bases between. CDR3 length: 14 amino acids. Germline V gene sequence: CDR1 LGHDT, CDR2 YNNKEL (reference sequence). CDR3 sequence reads: CASSQDREYNEQFF. DNA of the CDR3: TGTGCCAGCAGCCAAGATCGGGAGTACAATGAGCAGTTCTTC.

This chain links TRBV2 with TRBJ2-6; no clear D. The CDR3 sequence is 15 residues long. With 5 bases removed from V and 2 bases from J, the gap between germline ends came to 10 bases. CDR1 SNHLY and CDR2 FYNNEI come from the germline V gene. The CDR3 is CASSSWPAGANVLTF. In DNA, the CDR3 is TGTGCCAGCAGTTCATGGCCGGCTGGGGCCAACGTCCTGACTTTC.

V and J are TRBV20-1 and TRBJ2-7; TRBD1 aligns across 9 bases. CDR1 is DFQATT, CDR2 SNEGSKA, per germline (reference sequence). The CDR3 contains 13 residues. Losses at the gene ends were 5 bases for V and 6 bases for J; bases not matched to a gene: 8. The CDR3 nucleotides are TGCAGTGCTGGGGGACAGGGCGGGGGCGAGCAGTACTTC. Its protein is CSAGGQGGGEQYF.